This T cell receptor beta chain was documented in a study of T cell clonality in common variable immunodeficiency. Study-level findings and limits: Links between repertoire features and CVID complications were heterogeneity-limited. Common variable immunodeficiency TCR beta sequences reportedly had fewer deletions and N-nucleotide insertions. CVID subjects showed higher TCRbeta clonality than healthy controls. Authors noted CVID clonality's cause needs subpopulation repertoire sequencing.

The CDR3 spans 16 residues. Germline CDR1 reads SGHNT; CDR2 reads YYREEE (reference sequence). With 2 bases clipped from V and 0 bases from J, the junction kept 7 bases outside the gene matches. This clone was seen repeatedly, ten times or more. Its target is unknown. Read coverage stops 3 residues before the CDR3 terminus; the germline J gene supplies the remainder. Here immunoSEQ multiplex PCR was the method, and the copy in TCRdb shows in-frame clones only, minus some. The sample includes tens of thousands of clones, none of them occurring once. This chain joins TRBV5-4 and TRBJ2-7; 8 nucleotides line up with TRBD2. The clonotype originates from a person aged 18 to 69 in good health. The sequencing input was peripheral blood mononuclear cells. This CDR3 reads CASSFGGARSSYEQYF. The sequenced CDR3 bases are TGTGCCAGCAGCTTCGGGGGGGCCCGGAGCTCCTACGAG. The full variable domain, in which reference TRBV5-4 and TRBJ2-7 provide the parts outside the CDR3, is ETGVTQSPTHLIKTRGQQVTLRCSSQSGHNTVSWYQQALGQGPQFIFQYYREEENGRGNFPPRFSGLQFPNYSSELNVNALELDDSALYLCASSFGGARSSYEQYFGPGTRLTVT.